These 2 T cell receptor beta chains share one sample of origin, sequenced in a study of blood T cell repertoires in COVID-19. Data came from immunoSEQ multiplex PCR; TCRdb stores just in-frame clones and leaves some out. Of 70,000 to 95,000 clones listed, more than 75% were seen once; the top ten hold 20% to 25%. Sequencing input: peripheral blood. These receptor sequences come from a human donor in a cohort sampled during active COVID-19.

The chain links TRBV27 to TRBJ2-7, with D perhaps TRBD2 (5 bases). CDR3 length: 14 amino acids. Germline loops: CDR1 MNHEY, CDR2 SMNVEV (reference sequence). V lost 3 bases, J lost 5 bases, and 14 bases lay in between. Written as DNA, the CDR3 is TGTGCCAGCAGTTTGAAAGAGGGCACGGACGAGCAGTACTTC. Translated: CASSLKEGTDEQYF.

The count of this clone is one. The chain combines TRBV11-2 with TRBJ1-3; D gene unclear. Per germline, CDR1 SGHAT and CDR2 FQNNGV. Trimming cost V 4 bases and J 2 bases, with 15 bases left between them. The CDR3 is 16 amino acids. The DNA of the CDR3 is TGTGCCAGCAGCTCCCAAGTGAAGAGGGCTGGAAACACCATATATTTT. Protein product: CASSSQVKRAGNTIYF.